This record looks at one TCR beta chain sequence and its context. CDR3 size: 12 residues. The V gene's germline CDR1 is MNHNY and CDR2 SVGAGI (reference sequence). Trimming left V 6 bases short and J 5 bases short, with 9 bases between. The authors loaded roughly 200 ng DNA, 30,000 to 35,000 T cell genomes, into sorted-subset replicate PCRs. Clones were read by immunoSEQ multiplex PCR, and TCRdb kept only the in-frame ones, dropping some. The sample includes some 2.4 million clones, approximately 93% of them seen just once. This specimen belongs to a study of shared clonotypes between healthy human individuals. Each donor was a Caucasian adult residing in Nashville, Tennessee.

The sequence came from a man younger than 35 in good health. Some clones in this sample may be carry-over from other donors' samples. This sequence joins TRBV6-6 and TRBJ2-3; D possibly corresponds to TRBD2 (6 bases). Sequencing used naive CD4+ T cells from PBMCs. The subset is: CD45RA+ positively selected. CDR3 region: CASSQAGDTQYF. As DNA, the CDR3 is TGTGCCAGCAGCCAAGCGGGAGATACGCAGTATTTT.